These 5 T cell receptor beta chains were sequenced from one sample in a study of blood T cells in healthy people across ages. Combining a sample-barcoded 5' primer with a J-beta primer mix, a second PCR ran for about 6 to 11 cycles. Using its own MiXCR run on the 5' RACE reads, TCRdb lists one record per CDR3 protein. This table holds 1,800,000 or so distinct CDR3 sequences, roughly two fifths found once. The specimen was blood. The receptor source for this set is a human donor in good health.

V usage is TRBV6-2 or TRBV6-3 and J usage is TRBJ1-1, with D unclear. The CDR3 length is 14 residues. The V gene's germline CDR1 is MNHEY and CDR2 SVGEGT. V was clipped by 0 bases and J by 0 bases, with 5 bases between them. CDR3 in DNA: TGTGCCAGCAGTTACTCGACCATGAACACTGAAGCTTTCTTT. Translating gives CASSYSTMNTEAFF.

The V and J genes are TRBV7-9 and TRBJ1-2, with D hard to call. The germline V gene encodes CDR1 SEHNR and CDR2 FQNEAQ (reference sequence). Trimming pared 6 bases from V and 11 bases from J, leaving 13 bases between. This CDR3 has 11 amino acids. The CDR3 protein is CASSTRQLYTF. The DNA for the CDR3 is TGTGCCAGCAGTACGAGGCAGCTTTACACCTTC. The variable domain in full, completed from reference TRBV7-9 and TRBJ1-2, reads DTGVSQNPRHKITKRGQNVTFRCDPISEHNRLYWYRQTLGQGPEFLTYFQNEAQLEKSRLLSDRFSAERPKGSFSTLEIQRTEQGDSAMYLCASSTRQLYTFGSGTRLTVV.

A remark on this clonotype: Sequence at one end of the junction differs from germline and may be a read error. This chain's CDR3 is CAGSYVGLAVNEQFF. CDR3 in DNA: TGTGCCGGCAGTTACGTCGGACTAGCAGTCAATGAGCAGTTCTTC. This chain uses TRBV6-6 with TRBJ2-1; TRBD2 matches 8 bases. CDR3 length equals 15 residues. In germline, CDR1 is MNHNY, CDR2 SVGAGI (reference sequence).

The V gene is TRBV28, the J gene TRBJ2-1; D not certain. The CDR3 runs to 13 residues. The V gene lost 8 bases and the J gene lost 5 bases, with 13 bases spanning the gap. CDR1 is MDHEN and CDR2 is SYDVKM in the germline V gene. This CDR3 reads CASQPLGNNEQFF. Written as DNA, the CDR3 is TGTGCCAGCCAGCCCCTGGGGAACAATGAGCAGTTCTTC.

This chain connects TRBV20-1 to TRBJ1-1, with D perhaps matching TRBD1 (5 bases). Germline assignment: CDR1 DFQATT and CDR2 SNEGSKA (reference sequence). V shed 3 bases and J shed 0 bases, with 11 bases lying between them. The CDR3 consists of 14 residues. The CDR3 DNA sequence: TGCAGTGCTAGCCCACAGGCGCTGAACACTGAAGCTTTCTTT. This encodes CSASPQALNTEAFF.